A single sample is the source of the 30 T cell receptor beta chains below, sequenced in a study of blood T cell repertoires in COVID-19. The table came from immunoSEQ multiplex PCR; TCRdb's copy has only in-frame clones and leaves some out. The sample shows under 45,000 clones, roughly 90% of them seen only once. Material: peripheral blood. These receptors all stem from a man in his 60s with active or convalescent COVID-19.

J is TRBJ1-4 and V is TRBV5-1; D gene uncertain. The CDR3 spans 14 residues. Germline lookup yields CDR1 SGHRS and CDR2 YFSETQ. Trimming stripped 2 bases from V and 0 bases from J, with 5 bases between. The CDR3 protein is CASSLFATNEKLFF. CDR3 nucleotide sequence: TGCGCCAGCAGCTTATTCGCAACTAATGAAAAACTGTTTTTT.

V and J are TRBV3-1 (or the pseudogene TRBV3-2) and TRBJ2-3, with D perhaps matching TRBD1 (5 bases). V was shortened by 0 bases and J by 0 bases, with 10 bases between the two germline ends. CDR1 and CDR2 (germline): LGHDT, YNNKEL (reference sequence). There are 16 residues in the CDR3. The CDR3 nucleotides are TGTGCCAGCAGCCAAGATTGGGGCCTTAGCACAGATACGCAGTATTTT. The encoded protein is CASSQDWGLSTDTQYF.

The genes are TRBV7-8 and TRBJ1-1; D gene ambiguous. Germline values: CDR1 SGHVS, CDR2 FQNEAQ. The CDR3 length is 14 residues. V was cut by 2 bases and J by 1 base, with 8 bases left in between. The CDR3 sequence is CASSLISGNTEAFF. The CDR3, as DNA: TGTGCCAGCAGCTTAATTTCCGGGAACACTGAAGCTTTCTTT. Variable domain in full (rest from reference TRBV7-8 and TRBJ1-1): GAGVSQSPRYKVAKRGQDVALRCDPISGHVSLFWYQQALGQGPEFLTYFQNEAQLDKSGLPSDRFFAERPEGSVSTLKIQRTQQEDSAVYLCASSLISGNTEAFFGQGTRLTVV.

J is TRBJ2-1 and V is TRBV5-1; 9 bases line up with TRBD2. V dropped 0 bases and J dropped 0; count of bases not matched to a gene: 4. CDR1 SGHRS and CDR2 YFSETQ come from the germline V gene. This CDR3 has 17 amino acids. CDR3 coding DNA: TGCGCCAGCAGCTTGGCGGCTAGCGGGACCTCCTACAATGAGCAGTTCTTC. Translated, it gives CASSLAASGTSYNEQFF.

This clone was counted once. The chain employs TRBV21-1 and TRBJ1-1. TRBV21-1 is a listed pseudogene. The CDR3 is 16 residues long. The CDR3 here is CASSSVESGKNTEAFF. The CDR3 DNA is TGTGCCAGCAGTTCTGTGGAGTCGGGGAAGAACACTGAAGCTTTCTTT.

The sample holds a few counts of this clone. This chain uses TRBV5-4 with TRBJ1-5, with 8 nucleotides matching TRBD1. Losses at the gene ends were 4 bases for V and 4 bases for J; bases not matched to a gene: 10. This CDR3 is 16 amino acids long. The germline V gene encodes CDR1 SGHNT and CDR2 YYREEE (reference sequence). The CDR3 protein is CASSPDPGTGNQPQHF. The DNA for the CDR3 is TGTGCCAGCAGCCCTGACCCCGGGACAGGTAATCAGCCCCAGCATTTT.

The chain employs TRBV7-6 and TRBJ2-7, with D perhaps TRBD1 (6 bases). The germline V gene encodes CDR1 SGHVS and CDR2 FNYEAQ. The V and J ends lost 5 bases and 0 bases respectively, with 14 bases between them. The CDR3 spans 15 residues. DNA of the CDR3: TGTGCCAGCAGCATCCAGGGGAGCCGCTCCTACGAGCAGTACTTC. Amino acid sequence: CASSIQGSRSYEQYF.

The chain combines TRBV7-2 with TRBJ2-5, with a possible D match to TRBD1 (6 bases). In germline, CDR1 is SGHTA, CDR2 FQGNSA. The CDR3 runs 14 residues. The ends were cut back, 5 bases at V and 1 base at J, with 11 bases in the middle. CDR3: CASSPGHGQETQYF. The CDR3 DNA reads TGTGCCAGCAGCCCGGGACATGGCCAAGAGACCCAGTACTTC.

CDR3 region: CASSRTRGGSNTQYF. The CDR3 DNA sequence: TGTGCCAGCAGCCGCACGCGGGGGGGCAGTAATACGCAGTATTTT. The chain links TRBV7-3 to TRBJ2-3, with 9 positions matching TRBD2. Germline CDR1 reads SGHTA; CDR2 reads FQGTGA. The length of the CDR3 is 15 residues. J lost 7 bases, V lost 5 bases, and 10 bases had no gene match.

CDR3 sequence (DNA): TGTGCCAGCAGCCCCACAGGGGACGGAAACACCATATATTTT. Its translation: CASSPTGDGNTIYF. The chain combines TRBV3-1 (or the pseudogene TRBV3-2) with TRBJ1-3; TRBD1 matches 7 bases. The CDR3 has 14 amino acids. Germline V gene lookup returns CDR1 LGHDT and CDR2 YNNKEL (reference sequence). The ends lost 4 bases at V and 4 bases at J; junction bases unmatched: 4.

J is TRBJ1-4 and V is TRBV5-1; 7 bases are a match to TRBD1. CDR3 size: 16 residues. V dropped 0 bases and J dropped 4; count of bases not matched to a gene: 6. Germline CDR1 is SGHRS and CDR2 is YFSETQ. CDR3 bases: TGCGCCAGCAGCTTGGAGGGGCAGGGGGTTAATGAAAAACTGTTTTTT. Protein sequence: CASSLEGQGVNEKLFF.

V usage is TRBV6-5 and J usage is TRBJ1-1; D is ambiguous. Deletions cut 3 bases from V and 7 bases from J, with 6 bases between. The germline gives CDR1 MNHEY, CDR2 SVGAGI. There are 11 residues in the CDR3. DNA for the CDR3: TGTGCCAGCAGTTATGGGAGTGAAGCTTTCTTT. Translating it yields CASSYGSEAFF.

For the CDR3, the DNA is TGTGCCAGCAGCCCCGGGACTAGCGGGGTGGAGACCCAGTACTTC. The encoded protein is CASSPGTSGVETQYF. The V gene is TRBV7-9, the J gene TRBJ2-5; the match to TRBD2 covers 13 bases. The V segment lost 5 bases and the J segment 5 bases; nucleotides outside the gene matches: 5. Looked up from germline, CDR1 is SEHNR and CDR2 is FQNEAQ (reference sequence). This CDR3 is 15 amino acids long.

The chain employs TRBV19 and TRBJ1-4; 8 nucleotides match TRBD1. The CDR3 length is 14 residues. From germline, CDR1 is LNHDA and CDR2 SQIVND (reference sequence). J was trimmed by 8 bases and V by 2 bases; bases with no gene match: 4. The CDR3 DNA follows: TGTGCCAGTAGTATACGACAGGGGAGCGAAAAACTGTTTTTT. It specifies CASSIRQGSEKLFF.

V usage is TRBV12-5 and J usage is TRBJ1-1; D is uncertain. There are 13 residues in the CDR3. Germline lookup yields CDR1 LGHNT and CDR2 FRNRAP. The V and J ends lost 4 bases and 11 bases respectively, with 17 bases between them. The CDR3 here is CASGSPDLGGAFF. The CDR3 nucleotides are TGTGCTAGTGGTTCCCCAGACTTGGGAGGCGCTTTCTTT.

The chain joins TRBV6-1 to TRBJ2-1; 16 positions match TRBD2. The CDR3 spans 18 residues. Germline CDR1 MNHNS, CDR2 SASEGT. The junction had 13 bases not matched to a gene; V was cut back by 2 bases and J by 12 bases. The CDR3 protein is CASSELPPGLAGGPAQFF. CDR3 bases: TGTGCCAGCAGTGAACTCCCCCCGGGACTAGCGGGGGGGCCTGCGCAGTTCTTC.

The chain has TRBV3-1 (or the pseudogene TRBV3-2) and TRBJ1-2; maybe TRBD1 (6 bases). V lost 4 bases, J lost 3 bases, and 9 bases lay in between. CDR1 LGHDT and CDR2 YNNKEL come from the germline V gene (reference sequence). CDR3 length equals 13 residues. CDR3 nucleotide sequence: TGTGCCAGCAGCCGGGGGCCCTACTATGGCTACACCTTC. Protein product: CASSRGPYYGYTF.

The CDR3 region is CASSLPPTGVETQYF. The CDR3 DNA sequence: TGTGCCAGCAGCTTGCCGCCGACAGGGGTAGAGACCCAGTACTTC. J is TRBJ2-5 and V is TRBV5-4, with TRBD1 matching 8 bases. The CDR3 runs to 15 residues. V trimming: 1 base; J trimming: 4 bases; junction bases outside the gene matches: 6. Germline CDR1 reads SGHNT; CDR2 reads YYREEE (reference sequence). Combining the CDR3 with reference TRBV5-4 and TRBJ2-5 gives the whole variable domain ETGVTQSPTHLIKTRGQQVTLRCSSQSGHNTVSWYQQALGQGPQFIFQYYREEENGRGNFPPRFSGLQFPNYSSELNVNALELDDSALYLCASSLPPTGVETQYFGPGTRLLVL.

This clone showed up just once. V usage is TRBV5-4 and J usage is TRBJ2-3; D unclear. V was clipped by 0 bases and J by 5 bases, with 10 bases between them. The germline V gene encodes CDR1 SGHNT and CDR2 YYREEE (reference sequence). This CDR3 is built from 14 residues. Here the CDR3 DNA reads TGTGCCAGCAGCTTGGGGAGTCGGCTAGATACGCAGTATTTT. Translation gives CASSLGSRLDTQYF.

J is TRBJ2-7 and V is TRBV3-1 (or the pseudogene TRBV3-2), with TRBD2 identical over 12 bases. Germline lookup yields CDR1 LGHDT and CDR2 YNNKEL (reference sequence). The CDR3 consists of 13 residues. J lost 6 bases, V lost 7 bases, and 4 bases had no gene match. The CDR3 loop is CASTRLAGAEQYF. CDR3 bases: TGTGCCAGCACCCGACTAGCGGGGGCCGAGCAGTACTTC.

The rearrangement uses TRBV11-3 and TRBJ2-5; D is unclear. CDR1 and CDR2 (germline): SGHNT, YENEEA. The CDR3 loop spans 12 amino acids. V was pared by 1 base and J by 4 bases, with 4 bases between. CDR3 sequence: CASSLGLETQYF. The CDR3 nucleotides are TGTGCCAGCAGCTTAGGACTAGAGACCCAGTACTTC.

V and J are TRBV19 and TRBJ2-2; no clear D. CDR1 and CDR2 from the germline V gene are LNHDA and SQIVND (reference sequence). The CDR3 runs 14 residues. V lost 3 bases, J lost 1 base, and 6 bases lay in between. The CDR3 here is CASSIVRNTGELFF. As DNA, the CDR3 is TGTGCCAGTAGTATTGTGAGGAACACCGGGGAGCTGTTTTTT.

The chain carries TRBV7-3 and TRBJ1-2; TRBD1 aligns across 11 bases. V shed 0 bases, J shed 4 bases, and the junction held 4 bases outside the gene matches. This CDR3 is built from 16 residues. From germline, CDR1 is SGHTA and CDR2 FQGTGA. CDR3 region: CASSLTPGTGGYGYTF. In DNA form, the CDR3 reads TGTGCCAGCAGCTTAACCCCCGGGACAGGGGGCTATGGCTACACCTTC.

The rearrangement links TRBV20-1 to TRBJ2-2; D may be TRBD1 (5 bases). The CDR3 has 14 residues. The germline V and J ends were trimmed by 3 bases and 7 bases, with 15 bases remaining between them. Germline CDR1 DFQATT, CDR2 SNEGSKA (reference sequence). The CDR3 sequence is CSASIPGLDGELFF. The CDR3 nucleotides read TGCAGTGCTAGTATCCCAGGGCTGGACGGGGAGCTGTTTTTT.

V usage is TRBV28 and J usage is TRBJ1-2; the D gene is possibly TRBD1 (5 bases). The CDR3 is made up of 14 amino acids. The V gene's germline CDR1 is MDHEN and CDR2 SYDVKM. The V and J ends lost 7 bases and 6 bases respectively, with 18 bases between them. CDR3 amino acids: CASTQMGRGNGYTF. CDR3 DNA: TGTGCCAGCACTCAAATGGGTAGGGGTAATGGCTACACCTTC.

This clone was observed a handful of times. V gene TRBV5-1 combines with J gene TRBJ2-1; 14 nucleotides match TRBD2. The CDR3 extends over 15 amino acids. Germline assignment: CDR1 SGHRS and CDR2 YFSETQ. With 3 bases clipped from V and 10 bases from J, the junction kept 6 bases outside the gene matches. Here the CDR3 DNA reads TGCGCCAGCAGCTCCGGGACTAGCGGGAGTGGGGAGCAGTTCTTC. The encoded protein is CASSSGTSGSGEQFF.

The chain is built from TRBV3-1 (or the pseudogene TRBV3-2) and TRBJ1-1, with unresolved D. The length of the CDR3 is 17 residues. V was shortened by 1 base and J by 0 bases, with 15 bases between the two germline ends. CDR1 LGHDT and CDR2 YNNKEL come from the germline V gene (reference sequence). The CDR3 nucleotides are TGTGCCAGCAGCCAAGTTCTGAGGCCGAACATGAACACTGAAGCTTTCTTT. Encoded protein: CASSQVLRPNMNTEAFF.

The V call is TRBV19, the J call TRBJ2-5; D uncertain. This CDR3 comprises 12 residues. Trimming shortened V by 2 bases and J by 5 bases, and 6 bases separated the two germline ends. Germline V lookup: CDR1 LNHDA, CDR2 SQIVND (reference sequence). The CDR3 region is CASSINGETQYF. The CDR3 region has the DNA TGTGCCAGTAGTATAAACGGGGAGACCCAGTACTTC.

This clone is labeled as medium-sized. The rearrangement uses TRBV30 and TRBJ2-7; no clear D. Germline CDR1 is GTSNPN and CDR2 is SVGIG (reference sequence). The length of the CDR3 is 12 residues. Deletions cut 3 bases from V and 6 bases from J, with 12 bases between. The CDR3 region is CAWSEDNREQYF. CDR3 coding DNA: TGTGCCTGGAGCGAGGATAACCGCGAGCAGTACTTC.

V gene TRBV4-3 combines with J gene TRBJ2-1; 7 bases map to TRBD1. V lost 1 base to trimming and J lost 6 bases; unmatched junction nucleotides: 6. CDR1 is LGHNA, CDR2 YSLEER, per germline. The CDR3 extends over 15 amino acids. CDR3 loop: CASSQGYNRGNEQFF. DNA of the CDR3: TGCGCCAGCAGCCAAGGCTACAACAGGGGCAATGAGCAGTTCTTC.